Listed below are T cell receptor beta chains from one sample, sequenced in a study of Ad26.COV2.S vaccination and SARS-CoV-2 variants. Clones were read by immunoSEQ multiplex PCR, and TCRdb kept only the in-frame ones, dropping some. In the table there are about 350,000 clones, about 92% of which are singletons. The starting material was peripheral blood, obtained after recovery from COVID-19. The receptor set was obtained from a human donor who had recovered from COVID-19. The CDR3 runs from the conserved cysteine through the conserved F or W. Size is omitted from some rows. Given values are once, few, many or a class for expanded clones.

clone_size v_call cdr3_aa
few TRBV5-4 CASSLDIGQGIEKLFF
. TRBV5-1 CASSLGGDNQPQHF
. TRBV6-5 CASSSGTNSGNTIYF
. TRBV6-5 CASSYSAGGSRQPQHF
. TRBV9 CASSARPQGAYRTQYF
. TRBV13 CASSLGRGNIQYF
. TRBV9 CASSPGLYNEQFF
. TRBV7-8 CASSPLLEEQYF
. TRBV6-2/TRBV6-3 CASSYSVGGMNTEAFF
. TRBV5-8 CASGGGGSYNSPLHF
. TRBV7-8 CASSQKSRRAFF
. TRBV3-1/TRBV3-2 CASSQEWRGGIEEFF
. TRBV2 CASQEDRSGNQPQHF
. TRBV7-3 CASSPQSSYNEQFF
. TRBV5-5 CASSTGTGNTIYF
. TRBV13 CASTGSSGANVLTF
. TRBV18 CASSPRSRTGSSYEQYF
. TRBV5-1 CASSAGTSGGVGTDTQYF
. TRBV24-1 CATSDLAGGQGAPYNEQFF
. TRBV5-4 CASSVGQGQSSYNSPLHF
. TRBV7-2 CASSLLAGVRYEQYF
once TRBV25-1 CASSGQGLSPLHF
. TRBV12-3/TRBV12-4 CASSYGQNQFF
once TRBV7-3 CASSLSDRGRSYAEAFF
once TRBV3-1/TRBV3-2 CASSYRGDGYTF
. TRBV11-2 CASSPAGGPGYGYTF
. TRBV7-2 CASRSGPEKPQHF
. TRBV9 CASSVSQGFWETQYF
. TRBV6-5 CASKGTGTREQYF
. TRBV3-1/TRBV3-2 CASSQAENTEAFF
. TRBV10-3 CAISEGVHSYGYTF
. TRBV14 CASSQASGTVYGYTF
once TRBV18 CASSPMGPPTYEQYF
. TRBV6-1 CASSALQPDVRNQPQHF
. TRBV9 CASSGRVQGNNYGYTF
. TRBV5-8 CASSRRPRDSSSGANVLTF
. TRBV20-1 CSARLDTQYF
. TRBV7-2 CASSLNVQGYEQYF
. TRBV4-3 CASSQVGQGAAFF
. TRBV27 CASSTPGGFFSGYTF
once TRBV6-2/TRBV6-3 CASSYPPGTTYNEQFF
. TRBV21-1 CASSKGRDRVGQDYGYTF
. TRBV27 CASSLSDRGSYEQYF
. TRBV7-8 CASSSFPAPGEQYF
once TRBV4-3 CASSQGGAQFF
. TRBV19 CASSTGGWSNQPQHF
. TRBV4-3 CASSQDLGGQNTEAFF
. TRBV3-1/TRBV3-2 CASSQGTGANYGYTF
once TRBV6-2/TRBV6-3 CASSLWTPNNQPQHF
. TRBV18 CASSRDRGERAFF
. TRBV20-1 CSASNTEAFF
. TRBV11-2 CASSQSLGGWETQYF
few TRBV4-3 CASSQKRGTYEQYF